This TCR beta chain was captured in a study of blood T cell repertoires in COVID-19. Losses at the gene ends were 5 bases for V and 5 bases for J; bases not matched to a gene: 12. The germline V gene has CDR1 LGHDT and CDR2 YNNKEL (reference sequence). CDR3 length: 18 residues. Here immunoSEQ multiplex PCR was the method, and the copy in TCRdb shows in-frame clones only, minus some. The top ten hold approximately 4% of the sample, which has about 170,000 clones, around 80% seen once. The sequence came from a woman aged 45-60 years in a cohort exposed to, infected with or recovered from COVID-19 (not recorded which). The sequenced sample consisted of PBMCs or T cells enriched from blood (not recorded which). The chain couples TRBV3-1 (or the pseudogene TRBV3-2) to TRBJ1-4, with 12 nucleotides matching TRBD1. As DNA, the CDR3 is TGTGCCAGCAGCGCCTCCGGGACAGGGGGCGTCCAAAATGAAAAACTGTTTTTT. It yields the protein CASSASGTGGVQNEKLFF.